This T cell receptor beta chain appears in the sequencing data of a study of identical twins. Everyone who donated was a healthy Caucasian. This clonotype was seen more than once but under ten times. The antigen remains undetermined. Germline lookup yields CDR1 SNHLY and CDR2 FYNNEI. The germline V and J ends were trimmed by 5 bases and 4 bases, with 15 bases remaining between them. The CDR3 has 15 amino acids. Whole-study results and caveats: In monozygotic twins, models underestimated the sharing of out-of-frame TCR alpha. Partly confounded zero-insertion analyses could result from invariant MAIT and iNKT cells. Those out-of-frame alpha sequences shared by twins showed an excess of low generation probability.

Each CDR3 protein gets one entry after TCRdb re-called the 5' RACE reads with MiXCR. The sample holds about 210,000 distinct CDR3 sequences, roughly 10% seen once. Sequencing input: memory (CD45RO+) T cells sorted from blood. The V call is TRBV2, the J call TRBJ1-5; D is possibly TRBD1 (5 bases). This TCR was recovered from a woman between 18 and 29 years old in good health. The CDR3 DNA sequence: TGTGCCAGCAGTCCGGGGGGGGTTATAAATCAGCCCCAGCATTTT. Residues: CASSPGGVINQPQHF.